This TCR beta chain was recovered during a study of blood T cell repertoires in COVID-19. The overall study: The United States, Italy and Spain provided the acute and convalescent COVID-19 samples. PBMCs, B-cell-depleted T cells, or T cells were the source of the cDNA or gDNA that made up the material.

The germline V and J ends were trimmed by 7 bases and 0 bases, with 11 bases remaining between them. This CDR3 is built from 14 residues. From germline, CDR1 is SGHTA and CDR2 FQGNSA. In the source study's methods: Amplified reference gene primers provided the basis for estimating nucleated cell counts. Method: immunoSEQ multiplex PCR; TCRdb's copy keeps in-frame clones and lacks some. D and trimming come from the DNA, and the V and J calls and clone size come from that table. The data show about 47,000 clones, 82% seen once. This receptor was taken from a human donor with acute or convalescent COVID-19. The donor label of this sample is uncertain. The chain is built from TRBV7-2 and TRBJ2-3; D gene ambiguous. The sequencing input was peripheral blood. The CDR3, as DNA: TGTGCCAGCACCCCCGGTGCTAGCACAGATACGCAGTATTTT. Translation: CASTPGASTDTQYF.